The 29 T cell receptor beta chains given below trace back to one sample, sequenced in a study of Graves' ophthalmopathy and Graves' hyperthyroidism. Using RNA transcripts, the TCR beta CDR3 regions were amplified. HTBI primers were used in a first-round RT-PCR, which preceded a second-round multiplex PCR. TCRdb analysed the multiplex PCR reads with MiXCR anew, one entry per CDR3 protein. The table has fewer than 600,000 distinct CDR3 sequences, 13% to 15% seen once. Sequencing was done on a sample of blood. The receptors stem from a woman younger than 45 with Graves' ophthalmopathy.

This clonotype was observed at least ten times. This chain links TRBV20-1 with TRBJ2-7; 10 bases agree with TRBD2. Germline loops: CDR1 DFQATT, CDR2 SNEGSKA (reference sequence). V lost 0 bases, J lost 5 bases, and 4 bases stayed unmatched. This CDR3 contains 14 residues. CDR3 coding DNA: TGCAGTGCTAGAGAAAGCGGGAGGGCCCACGAGCAGTACTTC. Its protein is CSARESGRAHEQYF.

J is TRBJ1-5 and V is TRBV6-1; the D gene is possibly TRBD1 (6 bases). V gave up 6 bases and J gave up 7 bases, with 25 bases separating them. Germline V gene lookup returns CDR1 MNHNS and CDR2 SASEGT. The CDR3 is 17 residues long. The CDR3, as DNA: TGTGCCAGCAGCCACCGAAGGGGGGGGCTGACAGACCAGCCCCAGCATTTT. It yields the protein CASSHRRGGLTDQPQHF.

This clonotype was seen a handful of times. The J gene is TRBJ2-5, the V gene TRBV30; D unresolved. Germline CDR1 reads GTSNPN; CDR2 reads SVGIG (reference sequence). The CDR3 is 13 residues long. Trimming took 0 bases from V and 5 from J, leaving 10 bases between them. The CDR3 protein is CAWSVDQIETQYF. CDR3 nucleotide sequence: TGTGCCTGGAGTGTAGACCAGATCGAGACCCAGTACTTC.

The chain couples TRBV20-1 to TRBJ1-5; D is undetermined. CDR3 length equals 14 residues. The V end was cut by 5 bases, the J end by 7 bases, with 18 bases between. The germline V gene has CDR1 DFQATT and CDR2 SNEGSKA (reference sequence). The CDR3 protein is CSALPSVRRQPQHF. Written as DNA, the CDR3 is TGCAGTGCTTTACCAAGTGTGCGTAGGCAGCCCCAGCATTTT.

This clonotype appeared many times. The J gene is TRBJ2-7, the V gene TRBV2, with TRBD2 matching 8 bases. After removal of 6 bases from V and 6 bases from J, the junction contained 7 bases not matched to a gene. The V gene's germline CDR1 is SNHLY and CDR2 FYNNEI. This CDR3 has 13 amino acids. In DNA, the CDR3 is TGTGCCAGCAGCGCGGGGGGACTCGGCGAGCAGTACTTC. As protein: CASSAGGLGEQYF.

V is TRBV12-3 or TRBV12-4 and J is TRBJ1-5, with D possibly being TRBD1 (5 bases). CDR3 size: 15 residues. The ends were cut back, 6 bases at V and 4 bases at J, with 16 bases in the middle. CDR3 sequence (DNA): TGTGCCAGCAGCGTAAAGCCCGGGGCAAATCAGCCCCAGCATTTT. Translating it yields CASSVKPGANQPQHF.

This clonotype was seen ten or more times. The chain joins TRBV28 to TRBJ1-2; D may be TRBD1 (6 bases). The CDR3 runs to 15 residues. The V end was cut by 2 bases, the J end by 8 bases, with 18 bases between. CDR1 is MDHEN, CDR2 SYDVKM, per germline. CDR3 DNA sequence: TGTGCCAGCAGTTTACGCGGGGGGCGCGTGTTAGGCTACACCTTC. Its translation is CASSLRGGRVLGYTF.

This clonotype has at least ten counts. The CDR3 is CASSRPKEQYF. The CDR3 bases are TGTGCCAGCAGTCGCCCGAAAGAGCAGTACTTC. V usage is TRBV28 and J usage is TRBJ2-7; D unresolved. Trimming left V 5 bases short and J 7 bases short, with 9 bases between. The CDR3 totals 11 residues. The V gene's germline CDR1 is MDHEN and CDR2 SYDVKM.

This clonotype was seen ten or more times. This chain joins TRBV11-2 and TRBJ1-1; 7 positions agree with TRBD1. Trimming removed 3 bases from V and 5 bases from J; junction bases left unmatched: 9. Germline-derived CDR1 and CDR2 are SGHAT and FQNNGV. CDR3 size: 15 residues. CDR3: CASSFRQGGGTEAFF. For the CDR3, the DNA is TGTGCCAGCAGCTTTAGACAGGGAGGGGGAACTGAAGCTTTCTTT.

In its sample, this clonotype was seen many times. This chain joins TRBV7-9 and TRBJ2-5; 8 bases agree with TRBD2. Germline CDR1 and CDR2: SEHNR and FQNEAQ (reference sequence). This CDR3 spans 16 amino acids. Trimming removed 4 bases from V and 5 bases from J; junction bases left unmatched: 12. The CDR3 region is CASSSRWDSGMETQYF. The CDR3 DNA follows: TGTGCCAGCAGCTCCCGTTGGGATAGCGGGATGGAGACCCAGTACTTC.

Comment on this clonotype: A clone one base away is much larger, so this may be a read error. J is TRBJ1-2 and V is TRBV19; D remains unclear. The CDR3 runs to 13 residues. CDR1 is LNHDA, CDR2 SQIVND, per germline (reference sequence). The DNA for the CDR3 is TGTGCCAGTAAGCCGGCAGACCCTTATGGCTTCACCTTC. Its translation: CASKPADPYGFTF.

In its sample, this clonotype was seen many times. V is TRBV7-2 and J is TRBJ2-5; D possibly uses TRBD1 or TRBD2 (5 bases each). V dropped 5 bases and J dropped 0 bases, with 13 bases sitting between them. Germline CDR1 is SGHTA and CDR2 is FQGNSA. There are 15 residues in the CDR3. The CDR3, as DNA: TGTGCCAGCAGCCACCCCTGGGGGAACCAAGAGACCCAGTACTTC. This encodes CASSHPWGNQETQYF.

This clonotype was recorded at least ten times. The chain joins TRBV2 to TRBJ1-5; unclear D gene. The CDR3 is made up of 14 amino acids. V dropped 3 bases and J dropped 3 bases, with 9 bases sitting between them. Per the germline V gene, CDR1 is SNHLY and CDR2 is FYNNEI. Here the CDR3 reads CASSDSGLNQPQHF. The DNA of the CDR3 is TGTGCCAGCAGTGATTCGGGTCTCAATCAGCCCCAGCATTTT.

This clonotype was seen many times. The CDR3 is CASSLAIVTSGRTDTQYF. CDR3 DNA: TGTGCCAGCAGTTTAGCCATAGTAACTAGCGGGCGCACAGATACGCAGTATTTT. This rearrangement joins TRBV28 to TRBJ2-3; the match to TRBD2 covers 9 bases. Losses at the gene ends were 2 bases for V and 1 base for J; bases not matched to a gene: 10. The length of the CDR3 is 18 residues. In germline, CDR1 is MDHEN, CDR2 SYDVKM.

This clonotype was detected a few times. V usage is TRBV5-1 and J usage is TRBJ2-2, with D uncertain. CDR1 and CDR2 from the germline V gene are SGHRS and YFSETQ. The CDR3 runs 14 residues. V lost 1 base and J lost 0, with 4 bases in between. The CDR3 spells CASSLSPNTGELFF. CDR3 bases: TGCGCCAGCAGCTTGTCTCCGAACACCGGGGAGCTGTTTTTT. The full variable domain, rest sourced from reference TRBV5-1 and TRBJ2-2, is KAGVTQTPRYLIKTRGQQVTLSCSPISGHRSVSWYQQTPGQGLQFLFEYFSETQRNKGNFPGRFSGRQFSNSRSEMNVSTLELGDSALYLCASSLSPNTGELFFGEGSRLTVL.

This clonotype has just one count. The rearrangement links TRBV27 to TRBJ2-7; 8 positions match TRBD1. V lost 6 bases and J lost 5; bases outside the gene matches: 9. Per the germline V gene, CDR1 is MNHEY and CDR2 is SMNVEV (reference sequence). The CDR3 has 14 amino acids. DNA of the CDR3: TGTGCCAGCAGATTTCCCCAGGGGGCCAACGAGCAGTACTTC. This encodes CASRFPQGANEQYF.

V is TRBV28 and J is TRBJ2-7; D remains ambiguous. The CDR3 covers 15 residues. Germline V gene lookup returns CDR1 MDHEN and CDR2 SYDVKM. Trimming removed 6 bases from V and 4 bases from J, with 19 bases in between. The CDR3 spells CASSPNVWGAYEQYF. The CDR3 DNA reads TGTGCCAGCAGCCCAAACGTTTGGGGTGCGTACGAGCAGTACTTC.

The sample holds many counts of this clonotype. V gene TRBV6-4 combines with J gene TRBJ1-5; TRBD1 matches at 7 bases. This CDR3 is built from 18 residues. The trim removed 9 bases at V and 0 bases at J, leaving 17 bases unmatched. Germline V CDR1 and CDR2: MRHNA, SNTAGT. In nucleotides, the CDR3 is TGTGCCAGTGCCCGTCGTCAGGGGGACCCATCTAGCAATCAGCCCCAGCATTTT. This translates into CASARRQGDPSSNQPQHF.

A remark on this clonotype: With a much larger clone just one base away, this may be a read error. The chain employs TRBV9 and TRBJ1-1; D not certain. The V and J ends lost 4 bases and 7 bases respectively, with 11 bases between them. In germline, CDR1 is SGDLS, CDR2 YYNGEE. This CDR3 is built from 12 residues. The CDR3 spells CASSPWRHEAFF. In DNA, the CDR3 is TGTGCCAGCAGCCCCTGGAGGCATGAAGCTTTCTTT.

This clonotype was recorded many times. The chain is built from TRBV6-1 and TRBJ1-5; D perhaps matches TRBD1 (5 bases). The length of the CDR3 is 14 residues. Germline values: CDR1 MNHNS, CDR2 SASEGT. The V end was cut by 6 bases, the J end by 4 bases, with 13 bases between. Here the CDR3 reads CASRATVSNQPQHF. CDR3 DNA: TGTGCCAGCAGAGCGACAGTATCAAATCAGCCCCAGCATTTT.

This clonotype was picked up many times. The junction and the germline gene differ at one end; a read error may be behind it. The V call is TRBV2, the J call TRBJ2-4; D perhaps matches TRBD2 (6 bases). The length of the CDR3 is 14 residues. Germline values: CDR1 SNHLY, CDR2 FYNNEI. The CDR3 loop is CASSHGAGKNIKYF. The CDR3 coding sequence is TGTGCCAGCAGTCACGGAGCGGGCAAAAACATTAAGTACTTC.

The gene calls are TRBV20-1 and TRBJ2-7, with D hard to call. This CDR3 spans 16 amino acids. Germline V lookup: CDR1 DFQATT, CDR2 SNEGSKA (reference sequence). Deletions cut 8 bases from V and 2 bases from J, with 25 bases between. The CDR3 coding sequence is TGCAGTCCACCCTGTAGAATTATCGGCCAGACCTACGAGCAGTACTTC. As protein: CSPPCRIIGQTYEQYF.

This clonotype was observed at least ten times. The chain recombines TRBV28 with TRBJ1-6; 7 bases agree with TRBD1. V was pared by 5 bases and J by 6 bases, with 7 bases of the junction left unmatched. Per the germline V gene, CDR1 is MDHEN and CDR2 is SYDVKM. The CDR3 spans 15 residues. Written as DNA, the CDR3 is TGTGCCAGCAGTCACCCGGGACAGCTTAATTCACCCCTCCACTTT. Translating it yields CASSHPGQLNSPLHF.

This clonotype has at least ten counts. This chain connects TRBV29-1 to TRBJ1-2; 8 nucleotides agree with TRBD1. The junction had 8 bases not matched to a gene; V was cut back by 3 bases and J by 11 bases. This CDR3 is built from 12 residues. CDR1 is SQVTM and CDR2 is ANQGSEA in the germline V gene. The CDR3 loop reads CSVDRGTGAYTF. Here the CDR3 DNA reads TGCAGCGTTGATCGCGGGACAGGAGCTTACACCTTC.

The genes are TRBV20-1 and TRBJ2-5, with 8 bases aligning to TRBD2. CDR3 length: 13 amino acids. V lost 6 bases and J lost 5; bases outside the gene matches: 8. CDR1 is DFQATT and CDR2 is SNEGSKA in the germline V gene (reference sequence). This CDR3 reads CSASVAGRETQYF. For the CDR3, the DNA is TGCAGTGCCTCCGTAGCGGGGAGGGAGACCCAGTACTTC.

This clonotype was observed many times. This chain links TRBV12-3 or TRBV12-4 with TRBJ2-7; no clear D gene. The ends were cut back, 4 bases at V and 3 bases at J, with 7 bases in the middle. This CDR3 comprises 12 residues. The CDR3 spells CASSWQHYEQYF. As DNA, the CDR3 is TGTGCCAGCAGTTGGCAGCACTACGAGCAGTACTTC.

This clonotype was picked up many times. The CDR3 DNA follows: TGTGCCAGCAGTTACTCGATGGGCGGTCAGCCCCAGCATTTT. This encodes CASSYSMGGQPQHF. The V and J genes are TRBV6-5 and TRBJ1-5, with D unclear. Between the trimmed V and J ends, which lost 0 bases and 6 bases, there was a span of 9 bases. Germline CDR1 is MNHEY and CDR2 is SVGAGI. The CDR3 runs 14 residues.

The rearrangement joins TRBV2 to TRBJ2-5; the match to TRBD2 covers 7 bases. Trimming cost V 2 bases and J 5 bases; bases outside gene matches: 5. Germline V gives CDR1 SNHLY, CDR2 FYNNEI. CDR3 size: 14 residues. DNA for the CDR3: TGTGCCAGCAGTGAAAGGGAGGGATTGGAGACCCAGTACTTC. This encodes CASSEREGLETQYF.

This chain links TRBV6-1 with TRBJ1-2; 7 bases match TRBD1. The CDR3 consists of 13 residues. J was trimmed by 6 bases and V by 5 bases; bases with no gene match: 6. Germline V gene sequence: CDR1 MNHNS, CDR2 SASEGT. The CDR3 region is CASSLTGEDGYTF. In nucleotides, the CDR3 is TGTGCCAGCAGTCTTACAGGGGAAGATGGCTACACCTTC.